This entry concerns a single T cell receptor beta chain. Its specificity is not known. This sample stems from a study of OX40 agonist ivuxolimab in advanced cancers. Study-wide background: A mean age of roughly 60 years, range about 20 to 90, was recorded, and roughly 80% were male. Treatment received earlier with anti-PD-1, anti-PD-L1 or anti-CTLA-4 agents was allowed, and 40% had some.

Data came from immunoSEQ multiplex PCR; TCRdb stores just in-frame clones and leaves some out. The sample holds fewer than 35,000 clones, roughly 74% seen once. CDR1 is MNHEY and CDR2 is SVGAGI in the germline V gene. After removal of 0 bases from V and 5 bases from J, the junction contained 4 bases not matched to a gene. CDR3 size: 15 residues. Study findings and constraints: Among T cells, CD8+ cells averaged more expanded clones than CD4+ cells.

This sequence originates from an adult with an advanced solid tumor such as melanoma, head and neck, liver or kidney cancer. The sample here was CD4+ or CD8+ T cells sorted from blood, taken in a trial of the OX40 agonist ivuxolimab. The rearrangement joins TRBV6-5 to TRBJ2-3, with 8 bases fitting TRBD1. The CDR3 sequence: CASSYSTGVLDTQYF. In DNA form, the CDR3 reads TGTGCCAGCAGTTACTCGACAGGGGTCCTAGATACGCAGTATTTT.